A single sample is the source of the 30 T cell receptor beta chains below, sequenced in a study of CD8 T cells in Susac syndrome. After extraction with the RNeasy kit, about 0.45 to 1 ug of the RNA was reverse transcribed using random hexamers. TCRdb ran MiXCR on the immunoSEQ multiplex PCR reads and lists one entry per CDR3 protein. The sample lists under 150,000 distinct CDR3 sequences, approximately 95% occurring once. The sample taken for sequencing was CD4+ T cells from PBMCs. Every receptor here comes from a human donor with Susac syndrome.

The chain has TRBV11-2 and TRBJ2-3; unclear D gene. This CDR3 has 14 residues. Trimming shortened V by 3 bases and J by 4 bases, and 11 bases separated the two germline ends. Germline values: CDR1 SGHAT, CDR2 FQNNGV. The CDR3 region is CASSLWEDADTQYF. The CDR3 coding sequence is TGTGCCAGCAGCTTGTGGGAAGACGCAGATACGCAGTATTTT.

The chain joins TRBV30 to TRBJ1-1, with D possibly matching TRBD1 (5 bases). CDR3 length: 17 residues. CDR1 and CDR2 (germline): GTSNPN, SVGIG (reference sequence). V lost 1 base to trimming and J lost 1 base, with 19 bases between them. The CDR3 loop reads CAWSASKRQYWNTEAFF. In DNA, the CDR3 is TGTGCCTGGAGTGCCTCGAAAAGACAGTACTGGAACACTGAAGCTTTCTTT.

The chain uses TRBV4-1 and TRBJ1-5; D gene unclear. The V and J ends lost 0 bases and 4 bases respectively, with 7 bases between them. Germline values: CDR1 MGHRA, CDR2 YSYEKL. The CDR3 sequence is 14 residues long. DNA of the CDR3: TGCGCCAGCAGCCAAGAAATCGGAAATCAGCCCCAGCATTTT. Its translation: CASSQEIGNQPQHF.

This clonotype was detected once. The gene calls are TRBV10-3 and TRBJ1-2, with D perhaps TRBD1 (5 bases). In germline, CDR1 is ENHRY, CDR2 SYGVKD. CDR3 length: 13 amino acids. Trimming stripped 6 bases from V and 4 bases from J, with 12 bases between. The CDR3 loop reads CAISAGQGYGYTF. The CDR3, as DNA: TGTGCCATCAGCGCGGGGCAGGGCTATGGCTACACCTTC.

The chain employs TRBV3-1 and TRBJ1-6, with unresolved D. V dropped 2 bases and J dropped 10 bases, with 12 bases sitting between them. CDR3 size: 14 residues. Germline assignment: CDR1 LGHDT and CDR2 YNNKEL (reference sequence). The CDR3 spells CASSQRGSWSPLHF. The DNA for the CDR3 is TGTGCCAGCAGCCAACGTGGCAGTTGGTCACCCCTCCACTTT.

The chain links TRBV28 to TRBJ1-5, with no clear D. This CDR3 region has 11 residues. Germline V gene sequence: CDR1 MDHEN, CDR2 SYDVKM. V was shortened by 6 bases and J by 7 bases, with 7 bases between the two germline ends. CDR3 sequence (DNA): TGTGCCAGCAGCGAACGGCAGCCCCAGCATTTT. Encoded protein: CASSERQPQHF.

The genes are TRBV5-1 and TRBJ2-7; possible D gene TRBD1, 6 bases. The CDR3 runs to 14 residues. The germline V gene encodes CDR1 SGHRS and CDR2 YFSETQ. V shed 1 base and J shed 5 bases, with 13 bases lying between them. The CDR3 DNA reads as TGCGCCAGCAGCTTGCTGACAGGTCAAGACGAGCAGTACTTC. It translates to CASSLLTGQDEQYF.

This clonotype was found a few times. For the CDR3, the DNA is TGTGCCAGCAGTTTGACCTATGGCTACACCTTC. Its protein product is CASSLTYGYTF. V and J are TRBV12-3 or TRBV12-4 and TRBJ1-2; no clear D gene. The CDR3 is made up of 11 amino acids. V was clipped by 3 bases and J by 4 bases, with 3 bases between them.

V gene TRBV5-4 combines with J gene TRBJ1-6, with no clear D. CDR1 and CDR2 from the germline V gene are SGHNT and YYREEE (reference sequence). CDR3 length: 13 amino acids. V lost 0 bases and J lost 8, with 6 bases in between. The CDR3 sequence is CASSLDRYSPLHF. In DNA form, the CDR3 reads TGTGCCAGCAGCTTGGACAGATATTCACCCCTCCACTTT.

The chain links TRBV20-1 to TRBJ1-1; 7 positions match TRBD1. Trimming at V came to 6 bases and at J to 3 bases, leaving 7 bases not matched to a gene. Germline CDR1 is DFQATT and CDR2 is SNEGSKA (reference sequence). The CDR3 consists of 13 residues. For the CDR3, the DNA is TGCAGTGCGTCCAGGGGGGGGCACACTGAAGCTTTCTTT. Translating gives CSASRGGHTEAFF.

The gene calls are TRBV28 and TRBJ1-1, with D unclear. Trimming took 8 bases from V and 1 from J, leaving 11 bases between them. Per the germline V gene, CDR1 is MDHEN and CDR2 is SYDVKM. CDR3 size: 13 residues. This chain's CDR3 is CASSQLENTEAFF. The CDR3 DNA sequence: TGTGCCAGCTCACAGTTAGAGAACACTGAAGCTTTCTTT.

The rearrangement links TRBV24-1 to TRBJ2-3; tentatively, D is TRBD2 (5 bases). Germline assignment: CDR1 KGHDR and CDR2 SFDVKD. This CDR3 spans 16 amino acids. With 6 bases removed from V and 0 bases from J, the gap between germline ends came to 15 bases. As DNA, the CDR3 is TGTGCCACCAGTCCGTGGGGTAGCGAAAGCACAGATACGCAGTATTTT. Its translation: CATSPWGSESTDTQYF.

This chain connects TRBV4-2 to TRBJ1-5; D unresolved. Per germline, CDR1 LGHNA and CDR2 YNFKEQ. V was clipped by 1 base and J by 3 bases, with 16 bases between them. The CDR3 is 17 residues long. CDR3 sequence: CASSQAFNGGSNQPQHF. Written as DNA, the CDR3 is TGTGCCAGCAGCCAAGCTTTTAACGGAGGCTCCAATCAGCCCCAGCATTTT.

This clonotype was observed once. This rearrangement joins TRBV9 to TRBJ2-1, with 8 bases lining up with TRBD2. The germline gives CDR1 SGDLS, CDR2 YYNGEE. The CDR3 contains 16 residues. V shed 2 bases, J shed 4 bases, and the junction held 8 bases outside the gene matches. CDR3 bases: TGTGCCAGCAGCGTCCAACCTAGCGGGCTTTACAATGAGCAGTTCTTC. It translates to CASSVQPSGLYNEQFF. The full variable domain, completed using reference TRBV9 and TRBJ2-1, is DSGVTQTPKHLITATGQRVTLRCSPRSGDLSVYWYQQSLDQGLQFLIQYYNGEERAKGNILERFSAQQFPDLHSELNLSSLELGDSALYFCASSVQPSGLYNEQFFGPGTRLTVL.

A single count supports this clonotype. The gene calls are TRBV5-1 and TRBJ1-1; D unresolved. This CDR3 contains 14 residues. The V gene's germline CDR1 is SGHRS and CDR2 YFSETQ. V shed 4 bases and J shed 6 bases, with 16 bases lying between them. CDR3 residues: CASSLEGLPAEAFF. CDR3 coding DNA: TGCGCCAGCAGCCTGGAAGGACTTCCCGCTGAAGCTTTCTTT.

The V gene is TRBV7-9, the J gene TRBJ1-1; D remains ambiguous. Trimming took off 0 bases at V and 0 bases at J, with 8 bases between the two ends. Germline lookup yields CDR1 SEHNR and CDR2 FQNEAQ (reference sequence). The CDR3 consists of 15 residues. The CDR3 sequence: CASSLALTVNTEAFF. In DNA form, the CDR3 reads TGTGCCAGCAGCTTAGCGCTGACGGTGAACACTGAAGCTTTCTTT.

The V gene is TRBV2, the J gene TRBJ1-6; D is unresolved. Germline CDR1 SNHLY, CDR2 FYNNEI. The CDR3 covers 11 residues. V was pared by 4 bases and J by 10 bases, with 5 bases between. CDR3 protein: CASSGGSPLHF. CDR3 in DNA: TGTGCCAGCAGTGGAGGCTCACCCCTCCACTTT.

This chain connects TRBV6-2 or TRBV6-3 to TRBJ1-5; 8 nucleotides match TRBD1. Germline V lookup: CDR1 MNHEY, CDR2 SVGEGT. This CDR3 is built from 14 residues. After removal of 6 bases from V and 4 bases from J, the junction contained 5 bases not matched to a gene. The CDR3 DNA is TGTGCCAGCAGCCCGGGACAGGAGAATCAGCCCCAGCATTTT. Encoded protein: CASSPGQENQPQHF.

The chain recombines TRBV7-2 with TRBJ2-3, with D unresolved. The germline CDR1 and CDR2 sequences are SGHTA and FQGNSA. This CDR3 is built from 12 residues. V dropped 1 base and J dropped 6 bases, with 5 bases sitting between them. The CDR3 protein is CASSLVRDTQYF. In nucleotides, the CDR3 is TGTGCCAGCAGCTTAGTAAGGGATACGCAGTATTTT.

This rearrangement joins TRBV2 to TRBJ2-5; 10 bases are shared with TRBD2. This CDR3 has 15 residues. V trimming: 6 bases; J trimming: 0 bases; junction bases outside the gene matches: 4. Germline V gene data show CDR1 as SNHLY and CDR2 as FYNNEI. CDR3 protein: CASRLAGVNQETQYF. CDR3 DNA: TGTGCCAGCAGGCTAGCGGGAGTGAACCAAGAGACCCAGTACTTC.

This CDR3 reads CASMARHTGELFF. CDR3 sequence (DNA): TGTGCCAGCATGGCCAGACACACCGGGGAGCTGTTTTTT. The chain couples TRBV27 to TRBJ2-2; no clear D gene. The ends were cut back, 7 bases at V and 3 bases at J, with 9 bases in the middle. This CDR3 contains 13 residues. Germline V gene lookup returns CDR1 MNHEY and CDR2 SMNVEV (reference sequence).

The chain recombines TRBV4-1 with TRBJ2-7; the D gene is possibly TRBD1 (5 bases). The CDR3 is made up of 14 amino acids. The V gene lost 0 bases and the J gene lost 1 base, with 7 bases spanning the gap. The germline V gene encodes CDR1 MGHRA and CDR2 YSYEKL. CDR3 residues: CASSQEPGSYEQYF. CDR3 in DNA: TGCGCCAGCAGCCAAGAGCCAGGGTCCTACGAGCAGTACTTC.

CDR3 region: CASSSLAGSPYEQYF. The CDR3 coding sequence is TGTGCCAGCAGCTCTCTCGCGGGTTCCCCCTACGAGCAGTACTTC. This sequence joins TRBV7-9 and TRBJ2-7, with D perhaps TRBD2 (5 bases). Germline assignment: CDR1 SEHNR and CDR2 FQNEAQ (reference sequence). Deletions cut 4 bases from V and 2 bases from J, with 15 bases between. There are 15 residues in the CDR3.

This chain joins TRBV5-6 and TRBJ2-1; 11 bases fit TRBD1. This CDR3 contains 16 residues. J gave up 4 bases and V 4 bases, and 7 bases lay outside the gene matches. Germline CDR1 is SGHDT and CDR2 is YYEEEE. The CDR3 here is CASSLLGTGGYNEQFF. CDR3 nucleotide sequence: TGTGCCAGCAGCCTCCTCGGGACAGGGGGATACAATGAGCAGTTCTTC.

The chain joins TRBV11-1 to TRBJ2-7, with TRBD2 identical over 11 bases. The germline V gene has CDR1 SGHAT and CDR2 FQDESV (reference sequence). The V segment lost 4 bases and the J segment 6 bases; nucleotides outside the gene matches: 14. The CDR3 consists of 17 residues. For the CDR3, the DNA is TGTGCCAGCAGCTGGACCAGTAGCGGGAGGGCCTCTCGCGAGCAGTACTTC. This codes for CASSWTSSGRASREQYF.

The chain carries TRBV20-1 and TRBJ1-4; TRBD1 might be the D (6 bases). The CDR3 totals 13 residues. The V and J ends lost 3 bases and 7 bases respectively, with 12 bases between them. Germline CDR1 is DFQATT and CDR2 is SNEGSKA (reference sequence). The CDR3 region is CSASEQGREKLFF. The CDR3 coding sequence is TGCAGTGCTAGTGAACAGGGCCGTGAAAAACTGTTTTTT.

This clonotype was detected only once. The chain joins TRBV20-1 to TRBJ2-7, with D uncertain. Germline V gene sequence: CDR1 DFQATT, CDR2 SNEGSKA (reference sequence). Trimming removed 6 bases at V and 2 bases at J, with 11 bases between. The CDR3 has 12 residues. DNA for the CDR3: TGCAGTGCCCCGGGCTCAGCCTACGAGCAGTACTTC. Translation gives CSAPGSAYEQYF.

This clonotype occurred once. The rearrangement uses TRBV14 and TRBJ1-1; the D is unclear. Germline CDR1 SGHDN, CDR2 FVKESK. V was trimmed by 4 bases and J by 5 bases, leaving 5 bases between them. The CDR3 spans 11 residues. Written as DNA, the CDR3 is TGTGCCAGCAGCCCTATAACTGAAGCTTTCTTT. Protein sequence: CASSPITEAFF. Full variable domain (remainder filled in from reference TRBV14 and TRBJ1-1): EAGVTQFPSHSVIEKGQTVTLRCDPISGHDNLYWYRRVMGKEIKFLLHFVKESKQDESGMPNNRFLAERTGGTYSTLKVQPAELEDSGVYFCASSPITEAFFGQGTRLTVV.

The chain recombines TRBV10-3 with TRBJ1-5, with D possibly being TRBD1 (5 bases). Germline CDR1 is ENHRY and CDR2 is SYGVKD. This CDR3 spans 13 amino acids. V was shortened by 9 bases and J by 7 bases, with 16 bases between the two germline ends. The DNA for the CDR3 is TGTGCCATTGCCGTCGGGGGGGACCAGCCCCAGCATTTT. It is translated as CAIAVGGDQPQHF.

V and J are TRBV24-1 and TRBJ1-2, with D possibly TRBD1 on 6 matching bases. CDR1 and CDR2 from the germline V gene are KGHDR and SFDVKD. Trimming removed 4 bases at V and 4 bases at J, with 9 bases between. The length of the CDR3 is 13 residues. The CDR3 DNA follows: TGTGCCACCAGTGAAGGCAGGGGCTATGGCTACACCTTC. This encodes CATSEGRGYGYTF.